The following is a TCR beta chain sequence with its context. The antigen is unknown. The sample is drawn from a study of early T cells in non-severe SARS-CoV-2 infection. Study as a whole: Bulk RNA isolated from unsorted whole blood underwent sequencing; chains were not paired.

Overall study results and limits: The study's VDJdb matching favored anti-spike CD8 responses and missed private and CD4 specificities.

Unique molecular identifiers tagged individual cDNA molecules. MiXCR, applied by TCRdb to the 5' RACE reads, yields one record per CDR3 protein. The sample lists 55,000 to 80,000 distinct CDR3 sequences, 7.5% to 9% seen once, with under 15% in the top ten. The source is an adult who was a healthcare worker with PCR-confirmed SARS-CoV-2 infection or an uninfected control (not recorded which). The source was whole blood, collected at baseline.

CDR3 loop: CASSSREPLVTDSPLHF. The CDR3 DNA reads as TGTGCCAGCAGCTCCCGGGAGCCGTTAGTCACGGATTCACCCCTCCACTTT. The chain has TRBV5-6 and TRBJ1-6; D call uncertain. CDR3 length equals 17 residues. Germline CDR1 reads SGHDT; CDR2 reads YYEEEE. The V end lost 3 bases, the J end lost 8 bases, and 21 bases lay between the germline ends. Looking up the rest from reference TRBV5-6 and TRBJ1-6 gives the full variable domain: DAGVTQSPTHLIKTRGQQVTLRCSPKSGHDTVSWYQQALGQGPQFIFQYYEEEERQRGNFPDRFSGHQFPNYSSELNVNALLLGDSALYLCASSSREPLVTDSPLHFGNGTRLTVT.